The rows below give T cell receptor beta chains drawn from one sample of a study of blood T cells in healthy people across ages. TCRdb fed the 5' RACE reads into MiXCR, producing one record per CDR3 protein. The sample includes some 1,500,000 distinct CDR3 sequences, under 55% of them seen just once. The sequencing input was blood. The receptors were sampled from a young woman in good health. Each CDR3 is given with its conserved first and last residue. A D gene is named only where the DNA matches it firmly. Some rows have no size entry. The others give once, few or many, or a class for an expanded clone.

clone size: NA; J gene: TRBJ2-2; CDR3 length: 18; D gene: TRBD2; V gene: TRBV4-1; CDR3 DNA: TGCGCCAGCAGCCCAGGACTAGCGGGGGGCAAGAACACCGGGGAGCTGTTTTTT; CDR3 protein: CASSPGLAGGKNTGELFF
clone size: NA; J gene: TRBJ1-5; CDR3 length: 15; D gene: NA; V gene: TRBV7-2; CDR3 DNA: TGTGCCAGCAGTAAAGACAGGCTGATCAATCAGCCCCAGCATTTT; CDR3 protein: CASSKDRLINQPQHF
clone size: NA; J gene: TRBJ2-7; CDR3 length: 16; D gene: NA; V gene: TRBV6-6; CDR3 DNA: TGTGCCAGCACCTTTGACAGGCGAATTGTCTCCTACGAGCAGTACTTC; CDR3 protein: CASTFDRRIVSYEQYF
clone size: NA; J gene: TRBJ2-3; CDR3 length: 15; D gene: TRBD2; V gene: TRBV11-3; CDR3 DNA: TGTGCCAGCAGGCCTACTAGCGGGCATTCAGATACGCAGTATTTT; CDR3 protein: CASRPTSGHSDTQYF
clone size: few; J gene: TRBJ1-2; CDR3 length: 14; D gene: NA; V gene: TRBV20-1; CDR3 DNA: TGCAGTGCTAGAGAGGGGGCATGGGACTATGGCTACACCTTC; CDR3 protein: CSAREGAWDYGYTF
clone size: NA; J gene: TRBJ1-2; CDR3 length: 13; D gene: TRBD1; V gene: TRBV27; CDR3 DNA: TGTGCCAGCAGTTGGGACAGGCGCTATGGCTACACCTTC; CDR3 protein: CASSWDRRYGYTF
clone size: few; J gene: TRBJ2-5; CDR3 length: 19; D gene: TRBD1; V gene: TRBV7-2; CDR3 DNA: TGTGCCAGCAGCAATAGACAGGGAACATGGGAGTTTTTATCGGAGACCCAGTACTTC; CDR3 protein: CASSNRQGTWEFLSETQYF
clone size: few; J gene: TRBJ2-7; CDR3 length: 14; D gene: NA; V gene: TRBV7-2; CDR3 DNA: TGTGCCAGCAGCCAACGACCGTACTCCTACGAGCAGTACTTC; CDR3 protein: CASSQRPYSYEQYF
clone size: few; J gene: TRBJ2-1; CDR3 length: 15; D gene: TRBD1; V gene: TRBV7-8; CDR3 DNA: TGTGCCAGCAGCTACCCCGGGACAGGTTACAATGAGCAGTTCTTC; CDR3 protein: CASSYPGTGYNEQFF
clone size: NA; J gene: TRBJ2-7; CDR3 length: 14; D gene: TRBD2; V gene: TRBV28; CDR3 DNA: TGTGCCAGCCGATGGGCTAGCGGGACCTACGAGCAGTACTTC; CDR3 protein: CASRWASGTYEQYF
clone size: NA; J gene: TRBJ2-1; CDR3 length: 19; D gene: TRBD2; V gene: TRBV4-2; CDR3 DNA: TGTGCCAGCAGCCAGACGACTAGCGGGGTTCCCAGCTCCTACAATGAGCAGTTCTTC; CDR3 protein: CASSQTTSGVPSSYNEQFF
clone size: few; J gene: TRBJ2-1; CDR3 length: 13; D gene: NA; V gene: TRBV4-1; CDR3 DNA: TGCGCCAGCAGCCCCGGGTTTGAGAATGAGCAGTTCTTC; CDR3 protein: CASSPGFENEQFF
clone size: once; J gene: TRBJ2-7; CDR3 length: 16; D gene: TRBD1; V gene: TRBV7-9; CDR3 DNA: TGTGCCAGCAGCCCCACCGGGACAGGGTTCTACAATGAGCAGTACTTC; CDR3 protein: CASSPTGTGFYNEQYF
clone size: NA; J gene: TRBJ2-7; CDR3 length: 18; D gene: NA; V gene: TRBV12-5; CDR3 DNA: TGTGCTAGTGGTTTGGTAAACCCGGGACGGAAGAAAAACTACGAGCAGTACTTC; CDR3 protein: CASGLVNPGRKKNYEQYF
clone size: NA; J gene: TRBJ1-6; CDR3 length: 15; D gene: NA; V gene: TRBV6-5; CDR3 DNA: TGTGCCAGCAGTTACGAGGCGACGAAGATTTCACCCCTCCACTTT; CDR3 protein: CASSYEATKISPLHF
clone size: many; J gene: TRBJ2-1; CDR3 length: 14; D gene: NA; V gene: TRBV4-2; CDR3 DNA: TGTGCCAGCAGCCAAGATTTGGGACTCGATGAGCAGTTCTTC; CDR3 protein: CASSQDLGLDEQFF
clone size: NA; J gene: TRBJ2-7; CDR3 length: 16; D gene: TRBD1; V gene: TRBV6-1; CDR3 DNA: TGTGCCAGCAGTGAACCGGGCAGGGGGAATTCCTACGAGCAGTACTTC; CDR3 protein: CASSEPGRGNSYEQYF
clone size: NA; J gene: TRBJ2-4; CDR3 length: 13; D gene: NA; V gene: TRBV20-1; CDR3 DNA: TGCAGTGCTCCTCGTGAAGCCAAAAACATTCGGTACTTC; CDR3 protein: CSAPREAKNIRYF
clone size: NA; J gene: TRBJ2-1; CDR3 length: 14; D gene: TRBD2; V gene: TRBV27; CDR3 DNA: TGTGCCAGCAGTGCTCGCGGGGGGGACAATGAGCAGTTCTTC; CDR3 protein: CASSARGGDNEQFF
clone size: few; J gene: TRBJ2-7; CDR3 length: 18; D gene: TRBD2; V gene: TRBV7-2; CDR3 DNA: TGTGCCAGCAGCGTACGGAGACTAGCGGGAGAACGGTACAATGAGCAGTACTTC; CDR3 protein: CASSVRRLAGERYNEQYF
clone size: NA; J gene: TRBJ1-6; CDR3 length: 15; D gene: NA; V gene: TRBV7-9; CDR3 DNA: TGTGCCAGCAGCTTAGATCACGGTATTAATTCACCCCTCCACTTT; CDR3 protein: CASSLDHGINSPLHF
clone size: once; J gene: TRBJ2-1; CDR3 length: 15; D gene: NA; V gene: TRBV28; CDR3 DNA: TGTGCCAGCAGTTTCCCAGCTGAGATGTCCGATGAGCAGTTCTTC; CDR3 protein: CASSFPAEMSDEQFF
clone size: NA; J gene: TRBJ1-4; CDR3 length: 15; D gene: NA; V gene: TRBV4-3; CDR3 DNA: TGCGCCAGCAGCCAAGCGGGGGGGGGTGGTGAAAAACTGTTTTTT; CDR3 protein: CASSQAGGGGEKLFF
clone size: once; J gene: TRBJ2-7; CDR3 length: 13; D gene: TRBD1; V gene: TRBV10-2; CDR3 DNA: TGCGCCAGCATTCCAGACAGGGACAATGAGCAGTACTTC; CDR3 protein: CASIPDRDNEQYF
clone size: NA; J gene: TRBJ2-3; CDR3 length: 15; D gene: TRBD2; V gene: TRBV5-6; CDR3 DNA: TGTGCCAGCAGCTTCTCAGCGGGAGCGTCAGATACGCAGTATTTT; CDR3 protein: CASSFSAGASDTQYF
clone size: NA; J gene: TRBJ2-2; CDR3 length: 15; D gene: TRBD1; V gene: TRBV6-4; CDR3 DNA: TGTGCCAGCAGTACCGGGACAGACAACACAGGGGAGCTGTTTTTT; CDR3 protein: CASSTGTDNTGELFF
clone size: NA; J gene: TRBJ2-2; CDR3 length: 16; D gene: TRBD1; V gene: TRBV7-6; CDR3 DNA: TGTGCCAGTCGACGGCCGGGACAGGGAATAGCTGGGGAGCTGTTTTTT; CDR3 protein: CASRRPGQGIAGELFF
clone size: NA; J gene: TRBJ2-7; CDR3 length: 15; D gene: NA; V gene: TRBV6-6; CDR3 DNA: TGTGCCAGCAGCAAGACCCAGTTTGGGTCCTACGAGCAGTACTTC; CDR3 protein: CASSKTQFGSYEQYF
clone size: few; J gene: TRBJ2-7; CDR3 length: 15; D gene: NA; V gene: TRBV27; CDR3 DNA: TGTGCCAGCAGTGCCACCGGGGCAATTGTCTACGAGCAGTACTTC; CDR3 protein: CASSATGAIVYEQYF
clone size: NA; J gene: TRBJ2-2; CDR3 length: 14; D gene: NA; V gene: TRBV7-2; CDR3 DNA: TGTGCCAGCAGCCTCTTTCATGCCACCGGGGAGCTGTTTTTT; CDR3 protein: CASSLFHATGELFF
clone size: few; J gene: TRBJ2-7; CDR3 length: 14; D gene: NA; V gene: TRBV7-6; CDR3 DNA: TGTGCCAGCAGCTTAGAACAGGGCGACTACGAGCAGTACTTC; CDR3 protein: CASSLEQGDYEQYF
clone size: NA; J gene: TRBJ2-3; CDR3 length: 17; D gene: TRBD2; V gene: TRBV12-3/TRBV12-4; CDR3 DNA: TGTGCCAGCAGTTCGGGACTAGCGGGAGCCGGTGCAGATACGCAGTATTTT; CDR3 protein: CASSSGLAGAGADTQYF
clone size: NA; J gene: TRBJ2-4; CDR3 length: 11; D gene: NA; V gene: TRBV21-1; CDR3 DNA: TGTGCTGAGCAGAGACAAAACATTCAGTACTTC; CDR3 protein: CAEQRQNIQYF
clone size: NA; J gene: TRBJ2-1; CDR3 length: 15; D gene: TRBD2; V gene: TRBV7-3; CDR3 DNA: TGTGCCAGCAGCAACAAGCGGGAGTGGTCCAATGAGCAGTTCTTC; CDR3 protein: CASSNKREWSNEQFF
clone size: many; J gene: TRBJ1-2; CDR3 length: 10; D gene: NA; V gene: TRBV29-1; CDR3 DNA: TGCAGCGTTGAAGACGGAGGCTACACCTTC; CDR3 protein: CSVEDGGYTF
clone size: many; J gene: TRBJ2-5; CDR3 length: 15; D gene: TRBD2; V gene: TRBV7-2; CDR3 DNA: TGTGCCAGCAGCTTAGGTGGGACTAGCAGAGAGACCCAGTACTTC; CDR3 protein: CASSLGGTSRETQYF
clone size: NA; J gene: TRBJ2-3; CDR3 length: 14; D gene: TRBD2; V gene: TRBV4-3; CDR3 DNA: TGCGCCAGCAAGACTAGCGAGCTCACAGATACGCAGTATTTT; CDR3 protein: CASKTSELTDTQYF
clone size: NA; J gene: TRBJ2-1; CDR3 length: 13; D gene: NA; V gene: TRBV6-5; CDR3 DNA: TGTGCCAGCAGTACTCCGGGAGATAATGAGCAGTTCTTC; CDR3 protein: CASSTPGDNEQFF
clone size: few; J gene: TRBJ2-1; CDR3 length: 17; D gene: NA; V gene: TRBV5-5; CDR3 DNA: TGTGCCAGCACCTTGGGGTTTTTCGGAGGTTCCTACAATGAGCAGTTCTTC; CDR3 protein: CASTLGFFGGSYNEQFF
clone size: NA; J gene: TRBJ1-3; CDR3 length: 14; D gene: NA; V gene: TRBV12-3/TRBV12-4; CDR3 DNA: TGTGCCAGCAGTTTTGGGCCTTGGGGAAACACCATATATTTT; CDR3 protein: CASSFGPWGNTIYF
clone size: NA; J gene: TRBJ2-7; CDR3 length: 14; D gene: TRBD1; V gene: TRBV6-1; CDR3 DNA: TGTGCCAGCAGTGAACTTACAGGGGGCGACGAGCAGTACTTC; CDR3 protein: CASSELTGGDEQYF
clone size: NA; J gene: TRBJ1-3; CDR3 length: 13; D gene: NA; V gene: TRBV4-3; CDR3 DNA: TGCGCCAGCAGCCCCTGGAAGGGGAACACCATATATTTT; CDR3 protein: CASSPWKGNTIYF
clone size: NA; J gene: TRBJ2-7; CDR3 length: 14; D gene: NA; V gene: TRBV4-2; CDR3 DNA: TGTGCCAGCAGTCTGGAGCGAGGTTTGGATGAGCAGTACTTC; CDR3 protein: CASSLERGLDEQYF
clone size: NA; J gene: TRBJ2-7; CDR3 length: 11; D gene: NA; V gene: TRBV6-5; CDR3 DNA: TGTGCCAGCAGTCCAGGGATCGGGCAGTACTTC; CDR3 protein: CASSPGIGQYF
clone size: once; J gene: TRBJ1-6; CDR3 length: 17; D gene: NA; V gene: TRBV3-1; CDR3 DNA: TGTGCCAGCAGCCTCTGGGACGGCGACTTTGTTAATTCACCCCTCCACTTT; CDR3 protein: CASSLWDGDFVNSPLHF
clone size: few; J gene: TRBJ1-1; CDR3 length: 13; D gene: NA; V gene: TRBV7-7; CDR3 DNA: TGTGCTAGCAGCTTTACGAGCGACACTGAAGCTTTCTTT; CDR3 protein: CASSFTSDTEAFF
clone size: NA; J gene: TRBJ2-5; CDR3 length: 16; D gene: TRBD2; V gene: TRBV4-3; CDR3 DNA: TGCGCCAGCAGCCAAGATCGGGCGGGAGGTTGGGAGACCCAGTACTTC; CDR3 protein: CASSQDRAGGWETQYF
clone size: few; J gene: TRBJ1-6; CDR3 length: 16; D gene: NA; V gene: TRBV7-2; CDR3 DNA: TGTGCCAGCAGCCAAGACAGCAGCTCCTATAATTCACCCCTCCACTTT; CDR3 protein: CASSQDSSSYNSPLHF
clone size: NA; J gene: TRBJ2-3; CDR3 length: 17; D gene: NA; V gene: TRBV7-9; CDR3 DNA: TGTGCCAGCAGCTTAGGCCCCCCGGGGGCTCCGACAGATACGCAGTATTTT; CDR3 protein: CASSLGPPGAPTDTQYF
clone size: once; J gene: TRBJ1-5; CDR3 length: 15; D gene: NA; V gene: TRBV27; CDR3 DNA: TGTGCCAGCAGTTTATCGTTTTCCAGCAATCAGCCCCAGCATTTT; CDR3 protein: CASSLSFSSNQPQHF
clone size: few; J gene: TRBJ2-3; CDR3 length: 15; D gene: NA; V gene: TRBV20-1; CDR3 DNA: TGCAGTGCTAGTGGCGGGGAGGCTAGCACAGATACGCAGTATTTT; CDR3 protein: CSASGGEASTDTQYF
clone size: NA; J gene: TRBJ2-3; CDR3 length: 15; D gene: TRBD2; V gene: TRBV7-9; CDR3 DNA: TGTGCCAGCAGCTTCCGGGCGGGGGGTCCAGATACGCAGTATTTT; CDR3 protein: CASSFRAGGPDTQYF